Listed here are 27 T cell receptor beta chains from one sample, sequenced in a study of blood T cell repertoires in COVID-19 (dated by TCRdb to about 2020). Libraries were built with the immunoSEQ multiplex PCR assay. TCRdb stores this immuneACCESS table with in-frame sequences only. Part of the clones is absent; in the studies checked, under half of the shortfall reflects unresolved V genes, and no reason is known for the rest. The sample has some 250,000 clones on record, about 91% of them singletons. Of the sample, around 1.3% is held by the ten largest clones. The sequenced sample consisted of PBMCs or T cells enriched from blood (not recorded which). The receptors come from a human donor in a cohort exposed to, infected with or recovered from COVID-19 (not recorded which). The donor label of this sample is uncertain.

The chain combines TRBV11-2 with TRBJ2-7; tentative D call: TRBD1 (5 bases). The CDR3 runs 15 residues. V shed 2 bases and J shed 6 bases, with 17 bases lying between them. Germline loops: CDR1 SGHAT, CDR2 FQNNGV. This CDR3 is CASSLRAREVGEQYF. The CDR3 DNA reads TGTGCCAGCAGCTTAAGGGCCAGGGAAGTGGGCGAGCAGTACTTC.

V gene TRBV19 combines with J gene TRBJ1-5; 8 bases fit TRBD1. The CDR3 is made up of 14 amino acids. Trimming cost V 7 bases and J 0 bases; bases outside gene matches: 2. Germline CDR1 LNHDA, CDR2 SQIVND (reference sequence). The CDR3 DNA reads as TGTGCCAGTACGGACAGGGATAGCAATCAGCCCCAGCATTTT. This gives the protein CASTDRDSNQPQHF.

The chain carries TRBV11-2 and TRBJ1-1, with 10 positions matching TRBD1. Germline values: CDR1 SGHAT, CDR2 FQNNGV. Trimming took 0 bases from V and 1 from J; bases not matched to a gene: 14. The CDR3 has 20 amino acids. This chain's CDR3 is CASSLEPSRDRGIGNTEAFF. CDR3 DNA sequence: TGTGCCAGCAGCTTAGAGCCGAGTCGGGACAGGGGAATCGGGAACACTGAAGCTTTCTTT.

The count of this clone is one. This chain uses TRBV11-2 with TRBJ1-3; TRBD1 might be the D (6 bases). The V end lost 5 bases, the J end lost 7 bases, and 12 bases lay between the germline ends. This CDR3 is built from 13 residues. Per the germline V gene, CDR1 is SGHAT and CDR2 is FQNNGV. CDR3 sequence reads: CASSPPGVNTIYF. The CDR3 DNA sequence: TGTGCCAGCAGCCCACCAGGGGTGAACACCATATATTTT.

In DNA, the CDR3 is TGTGCCAGCAGCTGGAAGGGACTGTTTAACTATGGCTACACCTTC. This encodes CASSWKGLFNYGYTF. This chain uses TRBV5-6 with TRBJ1-2, with a weak D call TRBD1 (5 bases). There are 15 residues in the CDR3. In germline, CDR1 is SGHDT, CDR2 YYEEEE. V lost 3 bases to trimming and J lost 1 base, with 13 bases between them.

The chain combines TRBV7-7 with TRBJ2-5, with TRBD2 matching over 10 bases. CDR3 length equals 16 residues. Germline assignment: CDR1 SSHAT and CDR2 FNYEAQ (reference sequence). After removal of 5 bases from V and 5 bases from J, the junction contained 11 bases not matched to a gene. CDR3 in DNA: TGTGCCAGCAGCCTCGGACCTAGCGGGGGAGGGGAGACCCAGTACTTC. Amino acid sequence: CASSLGPSGGGETQYF. The full variable domain, completed using reference TRBV7-7 and TRBJ2-5, is GAGVSQSPRYKVTKRGQDVTLRCDPISSHATLYWYQQALGQGPEFLTYFNYEAQPDKSGLPSDRFSAERPEGSISTLTIQRTEQRDSAMYRCASSLGPSGGGETQYFGPGTRLLVL.

This chain links TRBV19 with TRBJ2-1; D possibly corresponds to TRBD1 (5 bases). V was cut by 7 bases and J by 0 bases, with 13 bases left in between. Germline loops: CDR1 LNHDA, CDR2 SQIVND (reference sequence). CDR3 size: 15 residues. The CDR3 bases are TGTGCCAGTAATAAGGGGTCTAGCTCCTACAATGAGCAGTTCTTC. Encoded protein: CASNKGSSSYNEQFF.

This chain connects TRBV9 to TRBJ1-1; no definite D call. V lost 0 bases and J 10 bases, leaving 13 bases between the germline ends. The CDR3 has 13 residues. Germline assignment: CDR1 SGDLS and CDR2 YYNGEE. CDR3 in amino acids: CASSVGTGGRAFF. CDR3 nucleotides: TGTGCCAGCAGCGTAGGTACCGGAGGGCGAGCTTTCTTT.

As to this clone: At one end, the junction sequence differs from germline, possibly due to a read error. V gene TRBV29-1 combines with J gene TRBJ2-1; D possibly corresponds to TRBD2 (6 bases). Germline CDR1 and CDR2: SQVTM and ANQGSEA. The CDR3 is made up of 14 amino acids. In DNA form, the CDR3 reads TGCAGCGTTAAAGAAATGGGAGGCCACAATGAGCAGTTCTTC. It translates to CSVKEMGGHNEQFF.

Here the CDR3 reads CASSENGYTEAFF. CDR3 sequence (DNA): TGTGCCAGCAGTGAAAACGGGTACACTGAAGCTTTCTTT. The chain links TRBV2 to TRBJ1-1; D is ambiguous. The CDR3 is 13 residues long. V was cut by 2 bases and J by 3 bases, with 7 bases left in between. Germline V CDR1 and CDR2: SNHLY, FYNNEI.

The gene calls are TRBV29-1 and TRBJ1-1, with D maybe TRBD1 (6 bases). V lost 3 bases and J lost 0, with 17 bases in between. Germline CDR1 and CDR2: SQVTM and ANQGSEA. This CDR3 contains 16 residues. CDR3 bases: TGCAGCGTTGATGGACAGAACGCTGGAATGAACACTGAAGCTTTCTTT. Amino acid sequence: CSVDGQNAGMNTEAFF.

The rearrangement links TRBV29-1 to TRBJ1-1; no reliable D call. This CDR3 is built from 14 residues. Germline-derived CDR1 and CDR2 are SQVTM and ANQGSEA. The CDR3: CSGRDNNPNTEAFF. The CDR3 coding sequence is TGCAGTGGTAGAGACAACAACCCGAACACTGAAGCTTTCTTT.

This chain uses TRBV5-5 with TRBJ2-5; D remains unclear. The CDR3 has 15 residues. Trimming removed 3 bases at V and 5 bases at J, with 17 bases between. CDR1 SGHKS and CDR2 YYEKEE come from the germline V gene (reference sequence). CDR3 in DNA: TGTGCCAGCAGCTCGGGTCCAACCAACGGCGAGACCCAGTACTTC. It codes for CASSSGPTNGETQYF. The full variable domain, rest sourced from reference TRBV5-5 and TRBJ2-5, is DAGVTQSPTHLIKTRGQQVTLRCSPISGHKSVSWYQQVLGQGPQFIFQYYEKEERGRGNFPDRFSARQFPNYSSELNVNALLLGDSALYLCASSSGPTNGETQYFGPGTRLLVL.

The chain has TRBV19 and TRBJ1-1; TRBD1 is a possible D gene (5 bases). Germline lookup yields CDR1 LNHDA and CDR2 SQIVND (reference sequence). The V and J ends lost 5 bases and 8 bases respectively, with 18 bases between them. The CDR3 sequence is 14 residues long. CDR3 sequence reads: CASSVTQGGREAFF. The CDR3 DNA follows: TGTGCCAGTAGTGTAACCCAGGGCGGGAGGGAAGCTTTCTTT.

In its sample, this clone was seen a few times. The rearrangement links TRBV5-1 to TRBJ2-1; D is ambiguous. The germline V and J ends were trimmed by 7 bases and 9 bases, with 26 bases remaining between them. The CDR3 is 16 amino acids. Germline CDR1 and CDR2: SGHRS and YFSETQ. DNA for the CDR3: TGCGCCAGCGGAAATCAAATACTAAAATCCGAGCCTGAGCAGTTCTTC. This translates into CASGNQILKSEPEQFF.

V usage is TRBV19 and J usage is TRBJ2-3, with D tentatively TRBD2 (5 bases). Looked up from germline, CDR1 is LNHDA and CDR2 is SQIVND (reference sequence). V gave up 8 bases and J gave up 0 bases, with 15 bases separating them. The CDR3 is made up of 15 amino acids. CDR3 sequence: CASRLSGTSTDTQYF. The CDR3 DNA reads as TGTGCCAGTCGGTTGAGCGGTACTAGCACAGATACGCAGTATTTT.

This sequence joins TRBV5-5 and TRBJ2-7; a weak D match, TRBD1 (6 bases). Germline V lookup: CDR1 SGHKS, CDR2 YYEKEE (reference sequence). This CDR3 contains 14 residues. V lost 2 bases, J lost 0 bases, and 9 bases lay in between. The DNA for the CDR3 is TGTGCCAGCAGCTTCCAGACAGGCTCCTACGAGCAGTACTTC. Its translation is CASSFQTGSYEQYF.

The genes are TRBV4-1 and TRBJ1-3, with D possibly TRBD1 on 5 matching bases. Trimming left V 0 bases short and J 4 bases short, with 7 bases between. There are 14 residues in the CDR3. Germline CDR1 reads MGHRA; CDR2 reads YSYEKL. Written as DNA, the CDR3 is TGCGCCAGCAGCCAAGAGGCAGGGGGAAACACCATATATTTT. Protein product: CASSQEAGGNTIYF.

The rearrangement uses TRBV30 and TRBJ1-2; D call uncertain. The CDR3 is made up of 12 amino acids. Germline V CDR1 and CDR2: GTSNPN, SVGIG (reference sequence). V lost 2 bases to trimming and J lost 7 bases, with 11 bases between them. This chain's CDR3 is CAWSPIPSGYTF. CDR3 sequence (DNA): TGTGCCTGGAGTCCAATTCCTAGTGGCTACACCTTC. The variable domain in full, completed from reference TRBV30 and TRBJ1-2, reads SQTIHQWPATLVQPVGSPLSLECTVEGTSNPNLYWYRQAAGRGLQLLFYSVGIGQISSEVPQNLSASRPQDRQFILSSKKLLLSDSGFYLCAWSPIPSGYTFGSGTRLTVV.

With regard to this clone: The sample carries other DNA sequences with the same CDR3. V gene TRBV7-2 combines with J gene TRBJ1-1; tentatively, D is TRBD1 (5 bases). CDR1 and CDR2 from the germline V gene are SGHTA and FQGNSA. The CDR3 covers 13 residues. Trimming removed 2 bases from V and 1 base from J, with 5 bases in between. In nucleotides, the CDR3 is TGTGCCAGCAGCTTAAGGGGGAACACTGAAGCTTTCTTT. It is translated as CASSLRGNTEAFF.

V usage is TRBV6-4 and J usage is TRBJ1-1, with D tentatively TRBD1 (6 bases). Trimming shortened V by 7 bases and J by 4 bases, and 16 bases separated the two germline ends. Per the germline V gene, CDR1 is MRHNA and CDR2 is SNTAGT. The CDR3 contains 14 residues. The chain's CDR3 is CASKLQGWATEAFF. The CDR3, as DNA: TGTGCCAGCAAACTACAGGGATGGGCCACTGAAGCTTTCTTT.

In its sample, this clone was seen once. V is TRBV7-9 and J is TRBJ2-7, with 7 nucleotides matching TRBD1. The CDR3 sequence is 13 residues long. V lost 5 bases, J lost 0 bases, and 1 base stayed unmatched. The germline V gene has CDR1 SEHNR and CDR2 FQNEAQ (reference sequence). CDR3 region: CASSRDSSYEQYF. In DNA, the CDR3 is TGTGCCAGCAGCCGGGACAGCTCCTACGAGCAGTACTTC.

The rearrangement uses TRBV19 and TRBJ1-6; D is ambiguous. The CDR3 is made up of 18 amino acids. V lost 1 base and J 0 bases, leaving 13 bases between the germline ends. CDR1 and CDR2 (germline): LNHDA, SQIVND (reference sequence). CDR3 residues: CASSIVPGMGSYNSPLHF. The CDR3 DNA follows: TGTGCCAGTAGTATAGTACCGGGTATGGGCTCCTATAATTCACCCCTCCACTTT.

This rearrangement joins TRBV5-6 to TRBJ1-3; D might be TRBD1 (5 bases). Germline CDR1 is SGHDT and CDR2 is YYEEEE. V was shortened by 2 bases and J by 8 bases, with 20 bases between the two germline ends. CDR3 length: 16 amino acids. The CDR3 sequence is CASSFRGLTSRDTIYF. The CDR3, as DNA: TGTGCCAGCAGCTTTAGGGGTTTAACCTCTAGGGACACCATATATTTT.

The J gene is TRBJ1-4, the V gene TRBV30; tentative D call: TRBD1 (5 bases). From germline, CDR1 is GTSNPN and CDR2 SVGIG (reference sequence). The CDR3 contains 15 residues. Trimming removed 1 base from V and 5 bases from J, with 14 bases in between. The DNA for the CDR3 is TGTGCCTGGAGTGGCCGTCTCGGGGGAAATGAAAAACTGTTTTTT. It specifies CAWSGRLGGNEKLFF.

The J gene is TRBJ1-2, the V gene TRBV11-2; a weak D match, TRBD1 (5 bases). Germline V lookup: CDR1 SGHAT, CDR2 FQNNGV. The V end was cut by 4 bases, the J end by 2 bases, with 14 bases between. The CDR3 runs to 15 residues. As DNA, the CDR3 is TGTGCCAGCAGCTCGCGGGGGGGAACCAACTATGGCTACACCTTC. Its translation is CASSSRGGTNYGYTF.

This clone was detected once. The rearrangement uses TRBV5-1 and TRBJ2-5, with D possibly TRBD1 on 6 matching bases. The germline V and J ends were trimmed by 0 bases and 9 bases, with 15 bases remaining between them. Germline V gene lookup returns CDR1 SGHRS and CDR2 YFSETQ. The CDR3 is 14 residues long. This CDR3 is CASSLEGSPGAQYF. The DNA of the CDR3 is TGCGCCAGCAGCTTGGAGGGTAGCCCAGGGGCCCAGTACTTC.